These 7 T cell receptor beta chains share one sample of origin, sequenced in a study of blood T cell repertoires in COVID-19. Profiling relied on immunoSEQ multiplex PCR, and the TCRdb table lists in-frame clones only, not all of them. This table has 25,000 to 35,000 clones, 80% appearing once. The sample was peripheral blood. The receptors stem from a woman in her 70s with acute or convalescent COVID-19.

The chain couples TRBV9 to TRBJ2-5; 10 bases line up with TRBD2. With 0 bases clipped from V and 7 bases from J, the junction kept 9 bases outside the gene matches. This CDR3 has 16 amino acids. Per the germline V gene, CDR1 is SGDLS and CDR2 is YYNGEE. CDR3 amino acids: CASSVAPAGGLGTQYF. The CDR3 bases are TGTGCCAGCAGCGTAGCACCAGCGGGGGGGCTTGGGACCCAGTACTTC.

The CDR3 DNA follows: TGTGCCAGCAGAGTAGCGGGGGGGCCCACCGGGGAGCTGTTTTTT. This translates into CASRVAGGPTGELFF. V usage is TRBV2 and J usage is TRBJ2-2, with 11 bases lining up with TRBD2. The CDR3 extends over 15 amino acids. CDR1 is SNHLY and CDR2 is FYNNEI in the germline V gene. The V gene end was trimmed by 6 bases and the J gene end by 4 bases; junction bases not matched to a gene: 4.

The chain links TRBV6-5 to TRBJ2-3; 14 bases are a match to TRBD2. V was pared by 4 bases and J by 4 bases, with 4 bases of the junction left unmatched. This CDR3 contains 16 residues. Germline lookup yields CDR1 MNHEY and CDR2 SVGAGI. The CDR3 protein is CASSSRTSGRPDTQYF. CDR3 coding DNA: TGTGCCAGCAGTTCCCGGACTAGCGGGAGGCCAGATACGCAGTATTTT.

This clone turned up a few times. This sequence joins TRBV28 and TRBJ1-2, with D possibly TRBD1 on 6 matching bases. The V gene's germline CDR1 is MDHEN and CDR2 SYDVKM. The CDR3 has 13 residues. Deletions cut 6 bases from V and 4 bases from J, with 12 bases between. The CDR3 loop is CASSPETGYGYTF. CDR3 DNA sequence: TGTGCCAGCAGCCCCGAGACAGGCTATGGCTACACCTTC.

CDR3 nucleotides: TGTGCCAGCAGCTCGCGTCGGAACACTGAAGCTTTCTTT. This codes for CASSSRRNTEAFF. The chain uses TRBV9 and TRBJ1-1; no clear D. CDR1 SGDLS and CDR2 YYNGEE come from the germline V gene. This CDR3 region has 13 residues. The V and J ends lost 4 bases and 1 base respectively, with 8 bases between them.

This clone has more than one count but fewer than ten. This rearrangement joins TRBV7-8 to TRBJ2-7; a possible D gene is TRBD2 (5 bases). This CDR3 region has 14 residues. Germline V gene data show CDR1 as SGHVS and CDR2 as FQNEAQ. V lost 6 bases and J lost 4, with 16 bases in between. The CDR3 sequence: CASRRGAALYEQYF. The DNA of the CDR3 is TGTGCCAGCAGACGGGGAGCCGCTTTGTACGAGCAGTACTTC. The full variable domain, in which reference TRBV7-8 and TRBJ2-7 provide the parts outside the CDR3, is GAGVSQSPRYKVAKRGQDVALRCDPISGHVSLFWYQQALGQGPEFLTYFQNEAQLDKSGLPSDRFFAERPEGSVSTLKIQRTQQEDSAVYLCASRRGAALYEQYFGPGTRLTVT.

This rearrangement joins TRBV5-6 to TRBJ2-7; 9 nucleotides align to TRBD1. The CDR3 length is 15 residues. The germline V gene encodes CDR1 SGHDT and CDR2 YYEEEE. With V trimmed by 3 bases and J by 5 bases, 9 bases remained unmatched. CDR3 sequence: CASSSVGQGIHEQYF. In DNA form, the CDR3 reads TGTGCCAGCAGCTCGGTGGGACAGGGCATTCACGAGCAGTACTTC.